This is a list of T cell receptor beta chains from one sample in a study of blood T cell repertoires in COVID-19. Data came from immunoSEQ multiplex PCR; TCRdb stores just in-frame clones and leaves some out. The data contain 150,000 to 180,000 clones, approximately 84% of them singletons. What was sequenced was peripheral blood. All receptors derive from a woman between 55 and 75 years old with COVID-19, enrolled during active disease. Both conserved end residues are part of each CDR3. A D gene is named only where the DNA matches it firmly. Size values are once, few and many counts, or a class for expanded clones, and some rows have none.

cdr3_aa: CSVEFLHPDRDTQYF
cdr3_nt: TGCAGCGTTGAATTTCTCCATCCAGACAGGGATACGCAGTATTTT
clone_size: -
v_call: TRBV29-1
j_call: TRBJ2-3
d_call: -

cdr3_aa: CASIAGGPTTDTQYF
cdr3_nt: TGTGCCAGCATCGCGGGAGGGCCCACCACAGATACGCAGTATTTT
clone_size: -
v_call: TRBV5-6
j_call: TRBJ2-3
d_call: TRBD2

cdr3_aa: CASSFRSSYEQYF
cdr3_nt: TGTGCCAGCAGTTTTCGCAGCTCCTACGAGCAGTACTTC
clone_size: -
v_call: TRBV27
j_call: TRBJ2-7
d_call: -

cdr3_aa: CASSPGTGLGQFF
cdr3_nt: TGTGCCAGCTCACCAGGCACAGGCCTGGGACAGTTCTTC
clone_size: -
v_call: TRBV18
j_call: TRBJ2-1
d_call: -

cdr3_aa: CASSLAGGAGANVLTF
cdr3_nt: TGTGCTAGCAGCTTAGCGGGAGGGGCTGGGGCCAACGTCCTGACTTTC
clone_size: once
v_call: TRBV7-7
j_call: TRBJ2-6
d_call: TRBD2

cdr3_aa: CASSSDRGPAGELFF
cdr3_nt: TGTGCCAGCAGCTCGGACAGGGGGCCCGCCGGGGAGCTGTTTTTT
clone_size: -
v_call: TRBV11-3
j_call: TRBJ2-2
d_call: TRBD1

cdr3_aa: CASSILPRLAGSSTDTQYF
cdr3_nt: TGTGCCAGTAGTATCCTCCCGAGACTAGCGGGATCTAGCACAGATACGCAGTATTTT
clone_size: -
v_call: TRBV19
j_call: TRBJ2-3
d_call: TRBD2

cdr3_aa: CASSTYGTSGLSYEQYF
cdr3_nt: TGTGCCAGCAGCACCTACGGGACTAGCGGGCTATCCTACGAGCAGTACTTC
clone_size: -
v_call: TRBV21-1
j_call: TRBJ2-7
d_call: -

cdr3_aa: CASSQTRLGYGYTF
cdr3_nt: TGTGCCAGCAGCCAGACACGGCTGGGCTATGGCTACACCTTC
clone_size: -
v_call: TRBV6-2/TRBV6-3
j_call: TRBJ1-2
d_call: -

cdr3_aa: CASSPPSRGHTDTQYF
cdr3_nt: TGTGCCAGCTCACCACCGAGCAGGGGGCACACAGATACGCAGTATTTT
clone_size: once
v_call: TRBV18
j_call: TRBJ2-3
d_call: TRBD1

cdr3_aa: CAWSDGGGNQPQHF
cdr3_nt: TGTGCCTGGAGTGACGGGGGAGGCAATCAGCCCCAGCATTTT
clone_size: -
v_call: TRBV30
j_call: TRBJ1-5
d_call: -

cdr3_aa: CASSEAYRASNYGYTF
cdr3_nt: TGTGCCAGCAGTGAAGCGTACAGAGCCTCTAACTATGGCTACACCTTC
clone_size: -
v_call: TRBV6-1
j_call: TRBJ1-2
d_call: -

cdr3_aa: CASRTDPQGSPLHF
cdr3_nt: TGTGCCAGCAGGACTGACCCACAGGGATCACCCCTCCACTTT
clone_size: -
v_call: TRBV27
j_call: TRBJ1-6
d_call: -

cdr3_aa: CASSQGGAGGRETQYF
cdr3_nt: TGTGCCAGCAGCCAAGGGGGAGCGGGGGGGAGAGAGACCCAGTACTTC
clone_size: -
v_call: TRBV3-1/TRBV3-2
j_call: TRBJ2-5
d_call: TRBD2

cdr3_aa: CASSSPGLDYEQYF
cdr3_nt: TGCGCCAGCAGCTCCCCGGGACTAGACTACGAGCAGTACTTC
clone_size: -
v_call: TRBV5-1
j_call: TRBJ2-7
d_call: TRBD2

cdr3_aa: CASSDRPYGYTF
cdr3_nt: TGTGCCAGTTCGGACAGACCCTATGGCTACACCTTC
clone_size: -
v_call: TRBV19
j_call: TRBJ1-2
d_call: -

cdr3_aa: CASSRSWTGNTEAFF
cdr3_nt: TGTGCCAGCAGCCGGTCCTGGACAGGGAACACTGAAGCTTTCTTT
clone_size: -
v_call: TRBV3-1/TRBV3-2
j_call: TRBJ1-1
d_call: TRBD1

cdr3_aa: CASSSRQGAEKLFF
cdr3_nt: TGTGCCAGCAGCTCTCGACAGGGTGCTGAAAAACTGTTTTTT
clone_size: -
v_call: TRBV7-9
j_call: TRBJ1-4
d_call: TRBD1

cdr3_aa: CASSYGQVEAFF
cdr3_nt: TGTGCCAGCAGTTACGGACAGGTCGAAGCTTTCTTT
clone_size: once
v_call: TRBV3-1/TRBV3-2
j_call: TRBJ1-1
d_call: TRBD1

cdr3_aa: CASSQGRVGYTF
cdr3_nt: TGTGCCAGCAGCCAGGGGAGGGTTGGCTACACCTTC
clone_size: -
v_call: TRBV14
j_call: TRBJ1-2
d_call: -

cdr3_aa: CASSDWRAPQPQHF
cdr3_nt: TGTGCCAGCAGTGATTGGCGGGCGCCCCAGCCCCAGCATTTT
clone_size: -
v_call: TRBV2
j_call: TRBJ1-5
d_call: -

cdr3_aa: CASSQRAGDYTQYF
cdr3_nt: TGTGCCAGCAGCCAAAGGGCAGGGGATTATACGCAGTATTTT
clone_size: -
v_call: TRBV3-1/TRBV3-2
j_call: TRBJ2-3
d_call: -

cdr3_aa: CASSPTRFRGTGELFF
cdr3_nt: TGTGCCAGCAGCCCGACGAGGTTCCGCGGCACCGGGGAGCTGTTTTTT
clone_size: -
v_call: TRBV5-5
j_call: TRBJ2-2
d_call: -

cdr3_aa: CASSLGTGIGELFF
cdr3_nt: TGTGCCAGCAGCTTAGGTACAGGAATCGGGGAGCTGTTTTTT
clone_size: -
v_call: TRBV7-2
j_call: TRBJ2-2
d_call: -

cdr3_aa: CASSAGTGEYNEQFF
cdr3_nt: TGTGCCAGCAGCGCCGGGACAGGGGAATACAATGAGCAGTTCTTC
clone_size: -
v_call: TRBV21-1
j_call: TRBJ2-1
d_call: -

cdr3_aa: CASSVGQVNAGELFF
cdr3_nt: TGTGCCAGCAGCGTAGGGCAGGTTAACGCCGGGGAGCTGTTTTTT
clone_size: once
v_call: TRBV9
j_call: TRBJ2-2
d_call: -

cdr3_aa: CASSPRQIYGYTF
cdr3_nt: TGTGCCAGCTCACCGAGACAGATCTATGGCTACACCTTC
clone_size: -
v_call: TRBV18
j_call: TRBJ1-2
d_call: -

cdr3_aa: CATSERPTGEAFF
cdr3_nt: TGTGCCACCAGTGAAAGGCCGACAGGGGAAGCTTTCTTT
clone_size: -
v_call: TRBV24-1
j_call: TRBJ1-1
d_call: TRBD1

cdr3_aa: CASSPGRTEAFF
cdr3_nt: TGTGCCAGCAGCCCAGGGAGGACTGAAGCTTTCTTT
clone_size: few
v_call: TRBV7-9
j_call: TRBJ1-1
d_call: -

cdr3_aa: CASSPQEAVYSNQPQHF
cdr3_nt: TGTGCCAGCAGTCCCCAAGAGGCGGTTTATAGCAATCAGCCCCAGCATTTT
clone_size: -
v_call: TRBV27
j_call: TRBJ1-5
d_call: -

cdr3_aa: CASSLQGANEQFF
cdr3_nt: TGTGCCAGCAGTCTACAGGGGGCAAATGAGCAGTTCTTC
clone_size: -
v_call: TRBV12-3/TRBV12-4
j_call: TRBJ2-1
d_call: TRBD1

cdr3_aa: CAISESEKTNEKLFF
cdr3_nt: TGTGCCATCAGTGAGTCGGAGAAGACCAATGAAAAACTGTTTTTT
clone_size: few
v_call: TRBV10-3
j_call: TRBJ1-4
d_call: -

cdr3_aa: CASSLGGGAGTEAFF
cdr3_nt: TGTGCCAGCAGCTTAGGTGGGGGCGCAGGAACTGAAGCTTTCTTT
clone_size: few
v_call: TRBV7-9
j_call: TRBJ1-1
d_call: -

cdr3_aa: CASSSREPYNSPLHF
cdr3_nt: TGTGCCAGCTCTTCCAGGGAACCCTATAATTCACCCCTCCACTTT
clone_size: -
v_call: TRBV18
j_call: TRBJ1-6
d_call: -

cdr3_aa: CASSLAGQGLRSEKLFF
cdr3_nt: TGCGCCAGCAGCTTGGCGGGACAGGGCCTTAGGAGCGAAAAACTGTTTTTT
clone_size: -
v_call: TRBV5-1
j_call: TRBJ1-4
d_call: TRBD1

cdr3_aa: CASSPGQKNTIYF
cdr3_nt: TGTGCCAGCTCACCGGGACAAAAGAACACCATATATTTT
clone_size: -
v_call: TRBV18
j_call: TRBJ1-3
d_call: -

cdr3_aa: CASRPSGNTEAFF
cdr3_nt: TGCGCCAGCAGGCCCAGCGGGAACACTGAAGCTTTCTTT
clone_size: -
v_call: TRBV10-1
j_call: TRBJ1-1
d_call: -

cdr3_aa: CAWSRGFTEAFF
cdr3_nt: TGTGCCTGGAGTAGGGGGTTTACTGAAGCTTTCTTT
clone_size: -
v_call: TRBV30
j_call: TRBJ1-1
d_call: -

cdr3_aa: CASSGAGVNQPQHF
cdr3_nt: TGTGCCAGCAGCGGGGCAGGGGTTAATCAGCCCCAGCATTTT
clone_size: -
v_call: TRBV21-1
j_call: TRBJ1-5
d_call: -

cdr3_aa: CASKVGDEQYF
cdr3_nt: TGTGCCAGCAAAGTAGGGGACGAGCAGTACTTC
clone_size: -
v_call: TRBV2
j_call: TRBJ2-7
d_call: -

cdr3_aa: CASSSIGYEQYF
cdr3_nt: TGTGCCAGCAGCTCCATCGGTTACGAGCAGTACTTC
clone_size: -
v_call: TRBV27
j_call: TRBJ2-7
d_call: -

cdr3_aa: CASSQTGVGQPQHF
cdr3_nt: TGTGCCAGCAGCCAAACAGGGGTTGGCCAGCCCCAGCATTTT
clone_size: -
v_call: TRBV7-9
j_call: TRBJ1-5
d_call: TRBD1

cdr3_aa: CASSMEQGREKLFF
cdr3_nt: TGTGCCAGTAGTATGGAACAGGGACGGGAAAAACTGTTTTTT
clone_size: -
v_call: TRBV19
j_call: TRBJ1-4
d_call: -

cdr3_aa: CASSLRGQGPRQGYTF
cdr3_nt: TGTGCCAGCAGCTTACGTGGACAGGGACCCAGGCAGGGCTACACCTTC
clone_size: -
v_call: TRBV7-8
j_call: TRBJ1-2
d_call: TRBD1

cdr3_aa: CASSQIGGSGALSQYF
cdr3_nt: TGTGCCAGCAGCCAAATCGGCGGCAGCGGGGCCCTATCGCAGTATTTT
clone_size: -
v_call: TRBV14
j_call: TRBJ2-3
d_call: TRBD2

cdr3_aa: CASSPDSSNTEAFF
cdr3_nt: TGTGCCAGCAGCCCGGACAGTTCAAACACTGAAGCTTTCTTT
clone_size: -
v_call: TRBV6-2/TRBV6-3
j_call: TRBJ1-1
d_call: -

cdr3_aa: CASSSGEAYGYTF
cdr3_nt: TGTGCCAGCAGCTCAGGGGAAGCCTATGGCTACACCTTC
clone_size: -
v_call: TRBV7-6
j_call: TRBJ1-2
d_call: -

cdr3_aa: CASSIRPLAGEGETQYF
cdr3_nt: TGTGCCAGTAGTATTCGTCCCCTAGCGGGGGAGGGAGAGACCCAGTACTTC
clone_size: -
v_call: TRBV19
j_call: TRBJ2-5
d_call: TRBD2

cdr3_aa: CASSSPRANYGYTF
cdr3_nt: TGTGCCAGCAGTTCGCCGCGTGCTAACTATGGCTACACCTTC
clone_size: -
v_call: TRBV6-5
j_call: TRBJ1-2
d_call: -

cdr3_aa: CASSRTGVNSPLHF
cdr3_nt: TGTGCCAGCAGTCGGACGGGAGTTAATTCACCCCTCCACTTT
clone_size: -
v_call: TRBV6-5
j_call: TRBJ1-6
d_call: -

cdr3_aa: CASSQSGQGLSGYTF
cdr3_nt: TGTGCCAGCAGCCAATCGGGACAGGGGTTATCTGGCTACACCTTC
clone_size: -
v_call: TRBV3-1/TRBV3-2
j_call: TRBJ1-2
d_call: TRBD1

cdr3_aa: CASTERRTGVGSGANVLTF
cdr3_nt: TGTGCCAGCACCGAGAGGCGGACAGGGGTCGGCTCTGGGGCCAACGTCCTGACTTTC
clone_size: -
v_call: TRBV2
j_call: TRBJ2-6
d_call: TRBD1

cdr3_aa: CASSQDLGADTEAFF
cdr3_nt: TGTGCCAGCAGCCAAGACCTGGGGGCGGACACTGAAGCTTTCTTT
clone_size: few
v_call: TRBV14
j_call: TRBJ1-1
d_call: -

cdr3_aa: CASTIGLTSTDTQYF
cdr3_nt: TGTGCCAGCACGATCGGGTTAACTAGCACAGATACGCAGTATTTT
clone_size: -
v_call: TRBV6-5
j_call: TRBJ2-3
d_call: -

cdr3_aa: CASSHNDRGLATGNQPQHF
cdr3_nt: TGTGCCAGCAGCCACAACGACAGGGGGCTAGCAACGGGCAATCAGCCCCAGCATTTT
clone_size: few
v_call: TRBV7-3
j_call: TRBJ1-5
d_call: TRBD1

cdr3_aa: CASSIGHTDTQYF
cdr3_nt: TGTGCCAGTAGTATTGGACACACAGATACGCAGTATTTT
clone_size: -
v_call: TRBV19
j_call: TRBJ2-3
d_call: -

cdr3_aa: CASSQEPLGLAGYNNEQFF
cdr3_nt: TGTGCCAGCAGCCAAGAACCCCTCGGGCTAGCGGGGTACAACAATGAGCAGTTCTTC
clone_size: -
v_call: TRBV3-1/TRBV3-2
j_call: TRBJ2-1
d_call: TRBD2